Below, 24 T cell receptor beta chains from the same sample are listed, as sequenced in a study of patients and donors after allogeneic stem cell transplantation. From the RT-PCR reads, TCRdb called clonotypes with MiXCR, one entry per CDR3 protein. The table lists 45,000 to 65,000 distinct CDR3 sequences, less than 15% of them singletons. The specimen sequenced was blood, either unsorted or a sorted T cell fraction (not recorded which). The receptors derive from a human donor who was either an allogeneic HSCT recipient or a stem cell or donor lymphocyte infusion donor (not recorded which). It is not recorded whose cells these are; they may come from a transplant donor.

This chain joins TRBV10-3 and TRBJ2-7; TRBD2 agrees at 13 bases. V was pared by 9 bases and J by 7 bases, with 9 bases of the junction left unmatched. The CDR3 sequence is 14 residues long. The germline CDR1 and CDR2 sequences are ENHRY and SYGVKD. The CDR3 nucleotides read TGTGCCATTGGACTAGCGGGAGAGTTGGGTGAGCAGTACTTC. As protein: CAIGLAGELGEQYF.

This rearrangement joins TRBV6-5 to TRBJ2-7; D call uncertain. Trimming removed 4 bases from V and 3 bases from J, with 7 bases in between. Germline loops: CDR1 MNHEY, CDR2 SVGAGI. The CDR3 sequence is 12 residues long. The CDR3 nucleotides read TGTGCCAGCAGTTTCGATCACTACGAGCAGTACTTC. Amino acids: CASSFDHYEQYF.

This clonotype has a handful of counts. This rearrangement joins TRBV29-1 to TRBJ2-5; 9 positions match TRBD2. V lost 0 bases and J lost 4; bases outside the gene matches: 6. The CDR3 consists of 15 residues. Germline loops: CDR1 SQVTM, CDR2 ANQGSEA. The CDR3 DNA follows: TGCAGCGTTGAAGATCCGGGACTAGCAGGAGAGACCCAGTACTTC. Amino acids: CSVEDPGLAGETQYF.

This clonotype was seen repeatedly, ten times or more. The rearrangement uses TRBV5-6 and TRBJ2-7; D remains ambiguous. CDR1 is SGHDT and CDR2 is YYEEEE in the germline V gene. The CDR3 is made up of 14 amino acids. The ends were cut back, 0 bases at V and 0 bases at J, with 7 bases in the middle. The CDR3 sequence is CASSLVGNSYEQYF. CDR3 bases: TGTGCCAGCAGCTTGGTGGGGAACTCCTACGAGCAGTACTTC.

The chain uses TRBV28 and TRBJ2-4, with D possibly being TRBD1 or TRBD2 (5 bases each). Per germline, CDR1 MDHEN and CDR2 SYDVKM. V was shortened by 6 bases and J by 0 bases, with 24 bases between the two germline ends. CDR3 length equals 19 residues. The CDR3 region has the DNA TGTGCCAGCAGCTTTTCCGGGACGGTAGAGGAGTTAGCCAAAAACATTCAGTACTTC. Translated, it gives CASSFSGTVEELAKNIQYF.

This clonotype appeared many times. The rearrangement joins TRBV12-3 or TRBV12-4 to TRBJ1-3; D gene uncertain. The CDR3 is 13 residues long. Between the trimmed V and J ends, which lost 5 bases and 3 bases, there was a span of 8 bases. Here the CDR3 DNA reads TGTGCCAGCAGTGACCGGGGTGGAAACACCATATATTTT. Its translation: CASSDRGGNTIYF.

The rearrangement links TRBV3-1 to TRBJ2-2; D remains ambiguous. Germline CDR1 reads LGHDT; CDR2 reads YNNKEL (reference sequence). There are 15 residues in the CDR3. V dropped 0 bases and J dropped 6 bases, with 11 bases sitting between them. The DNA of the CDR3 is TGTGCCAGCAGCCAAGATCCGAACGCCCCCGGGGAGCTGTTTTTT. Translating gives CASSQDPNAPGELFF.

The chain combines TRBV9 with TRBJ2-7; 9 bases line up with TRBD1. The V gene end was trimmed by 0 bases and the J gene end by 5 bases; junction bases not matched to a gene: 9. Germline CDR1 and CDR2: SGDLS and YYNGEE. The CDR3 consists of 16 residues. In DNA, the CDR3 is TGTGCCAGCAGCGTAGCCCGCGGGACAGGGTACGACGAGCAGTACTTC. Its translation: CASSVARGTGYDEQYF. The full variable domain, rest sourced from reference TRBV9 and TRBJ2-7, is DSGVTQTPKHLITATGQRVTLRCSPRSGDLSVYWYQQSLDQGLQFLIQYYNGEERAKGNILERFSAQQFPDLHSELNLSSLELGDSALYFCASSVARGTGYDEQYFGPGTRLTVT.

This clonotype showed up many times. This chain connects TRBV11-3 to TRBJ1-1; D possibly corresponds to TRBD1 (5 bases). Trimming removed 5 bases at V and 5 bases at J, with 12 bases between. CDR1 and CDR2 from the germline V gene are SGHNT and YENEEA. This CDR3 comprises 13 residues. The CDR3 protein is CASSAGGGTEAFF. In nucleotides, the CDR3 is TGTGCCAGCAGCGCCGGTGGGGGTACTGAAGCTTTCTTT.

This clonotype has ten or more counts. CDR3 loop: CASSNYYGYTF. The CDR3 DNA is TGTGCCAGCTCCAATTACTATGGCTACACCTTC. The rearrangement uses TRBV13 and TRBJ1-2; D remains unclear. CDR1 and CDR2 from the germline V gene are PRHDT and FYEKMQ (reference sequence). The CDR3 totals 11 residues. Trimming stripped 8 bases from V and 3 bases from J, with 7 bases between. The full variable domain, rest sourced from reference TRBV13 and TRBJ1-2, is AAGVIQSPRHLIKEKRETATLKCYPIPRHDTVYWYQQGPGQDPQFLISFYEKMQSDKGSIPDRFSAQQFSDYHSELNMSSLELGDSALYFCASSNYYGYTFGSGTRLTVV.

This clonotype was counted at least ten times. The chain uses TRBV7-6 and TRBJ2-7; weak D call: TRBD1 (6 bases). Germline values: CDR1 SGHVS, CDR2 FNYEAQ. The germline V and J ends were trimmed by 4 bases and 3 bases, with 10 bases remaining between them. CDR3 length equals 13 residues. CDR3 sequence (DNA): TGTGCCAGCAGCTCAGGGACATACTACGAGCAGTACTTC. It yields the protein CASSSGTYYEQYF.

The chain links TRBV10-3 to TRBJ2-1; weak D call: TRBD1 (5 bases). V was cut by 3 bases and J by 8 bases, with 14 bases left in between. Germline V gene lookup returns CDR1 ENHRY and CDR2 SYGVKD. The CDR3 length is 14 residues. CDR3 nucleotides: TGTGCCATCAGTGACGGGCAGGGCATCGATGAGCAGTTCTTC. This gives the protein CAISDGQGIDEQFF.

This clonotype was seen at least ten times. The gene calls are TRBV6-5 and TRBJ1-4, with D uncertain. V was pared by 5 bases and J by 8 bases, with 9 bases between. CDR3 length: 12 residues. Germline V lookup: CDR1 MNHEY, CDR2 SVGAGI. The CDR3 region is CASSPDGEKLFF. CDR3 in DNA: TGTGCCAGCAGTCCGGATGGGGAAAAACTGTTTTTT.

This clonotype has a handful of counts. In DNA form, the CDR3 reads TGTGCCAGTAGTAACCTTGATGGGGCCCACACAGATACGCAGTATTTT. Translating it yields CASSNLDGAHTDTQYF. The chain couples TRBV19 to TRBJ2-3, with a tentative D call TRBD1 (5 bases). In germline, CDR1 is LNHDA, CDR2 SQIVND (reference sequence). There are 16 residues in the CDR3. V gave up 4 bases and J gave up 2 bases, with 16 bases separating them. The full variable domain, with the rest looked up from reference TRBV19 and TRBJ2-3, is DGGITQSPKYLFRKEGQNVTLSCEQNLNHDAMYWYRQDPGQGLRLIYYSQIVNDFQKGDIAEGYSVSREKKESFPLTVTSAQKNPTAFYLCASSNLDGAHTDTQYFGPGTRLTVL.

This clonotype was seen many times. The V call is TRBV11-3, the J call TRBJ2-5; 14 bases are a match to TRBD2. The CDR3 is 16 residues long. The V segment lost 5 bases and the J segment 3 bases; nucleotides outside the gene matches: 5. Looked up from germline, CDR1 is SGHNT and CDR2 is YENEEA. The CDR3 loop is CASSPGTSGSKETQYF. CDR3 DNA: TGTGCCAGCAGCCCCGGGACTAGCGGGAGTAAAGAGACCCAGTACTTC.

This CDR3 is CASSTPRGHGELFF. CDR3 nucleotide sequence: TGTGCCAGCAGCACGCCTCGCGGGCACGGGGAGCTGTTTTTT. The rearrangement uses TRBV27 and TRBJ2-2; possibly TRBD2 for D (5 bases). V was pared by 6 bases and J by 7 bases, with 15 bases between. Germline-derived CDR1 and CDR2 are MNHEY and SMNVEV (reference sequence). The CDR3 length is 14 residues.

In DNA, the CDR3 is TGTGCCAGCACCTACGGGATAGGCACCGGGGAGCTGTTTTTT. Amino acids: CASTYGIGTGELFF. The chain carries TRBV2 and TRBJ2-2; possibly TRBD2 for D (5 bases). The CDR3 has 14 residues. Germline V lookup: CDR1 SNHLY, CDR2 FYNNEI. V dropped 7 bases and J dropped 4 bases, with 13 bases sitting between them.

Turning to this clonotype: This clone may be a read error of a much larger clone one base away. This chain's CDR3 is CASTAGTGGACTEAFF. In nucleotides, the CDR3 is TGTGCCAGCACAGCCGGGACAGGGGGCGCTTGCACTGAAGCTTTCTTT. The chain has TRBV12-3 or TRBV12-4 and TRBJ1-1, with 12 bases matching TRBD1. The V gene end was trimmed by 7 bases and the J gene end by 4 bases; junction bases not matched to a gene: 10. The CDR3 is 16 residues long.

This clonotype was detected only a few times. V is TRBV10-3 and J is TRBJ2-5, with TRBD1 identical over 11 bases. The CDR3 loop spans 17 amino acids. Trimming removed 2 bases from V and 7 bases from J; junction bases left unmatched: 12. The germline gives CDR1 ENHRY, CDR2 SYGVKD. This CDR3 reads CAISERPGGGTGGTQYF. In nucleotides, the CDR3 is TGTGCCATCAGTGAGCGACCGGGAGGTGGGACAGGGGGGACCCAGTACTTC.

The table lists this clonotype with many counts. The genes are TRBV27 and TRBJ1-5; D perhaps matches TRBD1 (6 bases). Looked up from germline, CDR1 is MNHEY and CDR2 is SMNVEV (reference sequence). V was pared by 5 bases and J by 3 bases, with 20 bases between. The CDR3 has 17 residues. The CDR3 DNA sequence: TGTGCCAGCAGTCTTATATGGGGGGCTGAGGCCAATCAGCCCCAGCATTTT. Translation: CASSLIWGAEANQPQHF.

The V gene is TRBV28, the J gene TRBJ2-5; D is undetermined. Between the trimmed V and J ends, which lost 6 bases and 7 bases, there was a span of 15 bases. The CDR3 is 13 amino acids. The germline gives CDR1 MDHEN, CDR2 SYDVKM. The DNA of the CDR3 is TGTGCCAGCAGCCCGTTCGTCGGCGGGACCCAGTACTTC. It specifies CASSPFVGGTQYF.

CDR3 region: CASSPRVTEAFF. The CDR3 nucleotides read TGTGCCAGCAGTCCTCGAGTCACTGAAGCTTTCTTT. The V gene is TRBV27, the J gene TRBJ1-1; D is unclear. This CDR3 has 12 amino acids. CDR1 is MNHEY and CDR2 is SMNVEV in the germline V gene (reference sequence). The V end lost 5 bases, the J end lost 4 bases, and 8 bases lay between the germline ends.

This clonotype occurred many times. The chain has TRBV12-3 or TRBV12-4 and TRBJ1-4; TRBD1 might be the D (6 bases). The CDR3 runs to 16 residues. Trimming removed 8 bases at V and 1 base at J, with 17 bases between. This CDR3 is CASALGAAGTNEKLFF. DNA of the CDR3: TGTGCCAGCGCCTTGGGGGCGGCGGGAACTAATGAAAAACTGTTTTTT.

The sample holds many counts of this clonotype. The CDR3 DNA sequence: TGCAGTGCGGCCCAGGGGATATCTAACTATGGCTACACCTTC. Translated: CSAAQGISNYGYTF. The chain has TRBV20-1 and TRBJ1-2, with D tentatively TRBD1 (6 bases). This CDR3 has 14 amino acids. CDR1 DFQATT and CDR2 SNEGSKA come from the germline V gene (reference sequence). With 6 bases removed from V and 0 bases from J, the gap between germline ends came to 14 bases.